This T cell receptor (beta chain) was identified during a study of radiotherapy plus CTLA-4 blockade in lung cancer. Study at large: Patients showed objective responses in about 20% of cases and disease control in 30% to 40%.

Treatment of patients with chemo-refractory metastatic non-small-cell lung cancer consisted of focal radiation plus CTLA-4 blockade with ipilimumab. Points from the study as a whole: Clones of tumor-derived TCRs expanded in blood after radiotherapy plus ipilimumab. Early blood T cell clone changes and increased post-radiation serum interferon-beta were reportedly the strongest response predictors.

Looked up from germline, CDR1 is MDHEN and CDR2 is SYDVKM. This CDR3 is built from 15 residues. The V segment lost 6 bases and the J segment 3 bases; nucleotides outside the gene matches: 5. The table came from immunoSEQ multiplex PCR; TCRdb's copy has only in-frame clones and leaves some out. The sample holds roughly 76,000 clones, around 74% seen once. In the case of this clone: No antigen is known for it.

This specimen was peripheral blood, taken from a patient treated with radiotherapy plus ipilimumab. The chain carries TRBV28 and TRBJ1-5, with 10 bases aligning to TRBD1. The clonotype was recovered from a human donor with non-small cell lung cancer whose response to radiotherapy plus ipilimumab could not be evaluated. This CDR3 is CASSRQGAVNQPQHF. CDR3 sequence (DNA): TGTGCCAGCAGCCGACAGGGGGCGGTCAATCAGCCCCAGCATTTT.